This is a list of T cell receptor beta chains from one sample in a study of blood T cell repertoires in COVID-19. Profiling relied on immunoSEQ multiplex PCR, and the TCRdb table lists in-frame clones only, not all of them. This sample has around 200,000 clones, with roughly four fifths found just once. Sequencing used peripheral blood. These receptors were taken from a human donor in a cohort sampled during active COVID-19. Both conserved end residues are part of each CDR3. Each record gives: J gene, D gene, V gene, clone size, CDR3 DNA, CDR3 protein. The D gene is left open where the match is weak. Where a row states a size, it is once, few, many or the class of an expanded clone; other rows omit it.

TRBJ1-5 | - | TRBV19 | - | TGTGCCAGTAGTATAGGGGGCGTTCAGCCCCAGCATTTT | CASSIGGVQPQHF
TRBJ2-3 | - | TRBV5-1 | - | TGCGCCAGCAGCTTGGTTGTGGGGGGTTTCACAGATACGCAGTATTTT | CASSLVVGGFTDTQYF
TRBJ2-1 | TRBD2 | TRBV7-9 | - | TGTGCCAGCAGCTCCCAAGGTAGCGGGGGGCCCTACAATGAGCAGTTCTTC | CASSSQGSGGPYNEQFF
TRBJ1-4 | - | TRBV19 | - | TGTGCCAGTAGATTGACAGCTGCGAATGAAAAACTGTTTTTT | CASRLTAANEKLFF
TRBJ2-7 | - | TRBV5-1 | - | TGCGCCAGCAGTTATGGGCCGACCTACGAGCAGTACTTC | CASSYGPTYEQYF
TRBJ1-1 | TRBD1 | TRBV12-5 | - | TGTGCTAGTGGGCTAGGACAGGGGGTTACTGAAGCTTTCTTT | CASGLGQGVTEAFF
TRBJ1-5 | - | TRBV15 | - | TGTGCCACCAGCAGTTCATTACGGGGGGGTATGTATCCCCAGCATTTT | CATSSSLRGGMYPQHF
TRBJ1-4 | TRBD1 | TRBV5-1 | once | TGCGCCAGCAGTACGGGACAGGGCGCTTCAAATGAAAAACTGTTTTTT | CASSTGQGASNEKLFF
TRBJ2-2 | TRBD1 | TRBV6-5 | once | TGTGCCAGCAGTTGGGACAGGGGGACCGGGGAGCTGTTTTTT | CASSWDRGTGELFF
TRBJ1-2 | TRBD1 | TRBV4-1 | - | TGCGCCAGCAGCGATGGACAGGGGCGAAGCTATGGCTACACCTTC | CASSDGQGRSYGYTF
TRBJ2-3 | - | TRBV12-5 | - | TGTGCTAGTGGCCTAGCAGATACGCAGTATTTT | CASGLADTQYF
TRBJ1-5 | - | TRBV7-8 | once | TGTGCCAGCAGCGAGAGCAATCAGCCCCAGCATTTT | CASSESNQPQHF
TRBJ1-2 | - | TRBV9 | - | TGTGCCAGCAGCCTTCGGACAGATTATGGCTACACCTTC | CASSLRTDYGYTF
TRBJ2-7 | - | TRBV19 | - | TGTGCCAGTAGTATAACAAGAGGCCCCTACGAGCAGTACTTC | CASSITRGPYEQYF
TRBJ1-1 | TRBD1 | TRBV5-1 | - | TGCGCCAGCAGCTTGGGGGACAGGGGGGCCGCTTTCTTT | CASSLGDRGAAFF
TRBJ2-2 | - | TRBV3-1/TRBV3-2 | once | TGTGCCAGCAGCCAAGAGGTAGGGGAGAACACCGGGGAGCTGTTTTTT | CASSQEVGENTGELFF
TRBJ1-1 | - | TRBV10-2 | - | TGCGCCAGCAGTGAAAACAGGGTGAAAGCTTTCTTT | CASSENRVKAFF
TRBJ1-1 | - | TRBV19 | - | TGTGCCAGTAGCCATAGAACGGGTGAAGCTTTCTTT | CASSHRTGEAFF